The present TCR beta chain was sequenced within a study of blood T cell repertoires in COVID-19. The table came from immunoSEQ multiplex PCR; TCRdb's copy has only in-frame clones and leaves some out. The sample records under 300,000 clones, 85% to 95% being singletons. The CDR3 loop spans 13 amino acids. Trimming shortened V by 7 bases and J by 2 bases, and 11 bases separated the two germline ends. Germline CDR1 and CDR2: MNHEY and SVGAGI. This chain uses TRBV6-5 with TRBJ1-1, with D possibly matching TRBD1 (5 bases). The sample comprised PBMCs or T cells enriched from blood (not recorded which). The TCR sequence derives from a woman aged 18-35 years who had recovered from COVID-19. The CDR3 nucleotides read TGTGCCAGCATGACGGGGGTAAACACTGAAGCTTTCTTT. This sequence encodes CASMTGVNTEAFF.